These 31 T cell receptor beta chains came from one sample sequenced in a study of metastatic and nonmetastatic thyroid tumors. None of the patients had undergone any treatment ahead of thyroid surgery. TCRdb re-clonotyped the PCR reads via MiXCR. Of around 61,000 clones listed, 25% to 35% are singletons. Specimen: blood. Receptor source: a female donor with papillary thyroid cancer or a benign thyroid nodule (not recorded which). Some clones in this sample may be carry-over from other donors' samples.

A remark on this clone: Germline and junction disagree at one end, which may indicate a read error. CDR3 region: CASSRRTSDLGTEAFF. CDR3 nucleotide sequence: TGTGCTAGCTCACGACGGACGTCGGACTTGGGCACTGAAGCTTTCTTT. The chain couples TRBV18 to TRBJ1-1; D call uncertain. The germline CDR1 and CDR2 sequences are KGHSH and LQKENI. There are 16 residues in the CDR3.

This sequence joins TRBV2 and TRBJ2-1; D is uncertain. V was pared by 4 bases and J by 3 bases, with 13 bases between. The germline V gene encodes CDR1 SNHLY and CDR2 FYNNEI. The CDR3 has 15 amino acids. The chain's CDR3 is CASSAALTRYNEQFF. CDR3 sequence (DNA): TGTGCCAGCAGTGCCGCTCTGACCCGCTACAATGAGCAGTTCTTC.

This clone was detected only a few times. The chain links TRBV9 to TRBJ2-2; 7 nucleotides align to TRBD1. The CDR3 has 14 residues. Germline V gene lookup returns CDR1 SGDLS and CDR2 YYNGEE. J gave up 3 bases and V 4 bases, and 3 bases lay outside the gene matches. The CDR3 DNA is TGTGCCAGCAGCTTAGGACAGGACACCGGGGAGCTGTTTTTT. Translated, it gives CASSLGQDTGELFF.

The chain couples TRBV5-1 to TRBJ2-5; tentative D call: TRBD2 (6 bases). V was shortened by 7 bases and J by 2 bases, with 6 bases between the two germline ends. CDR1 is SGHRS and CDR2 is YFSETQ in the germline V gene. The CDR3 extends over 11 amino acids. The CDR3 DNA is TGCGCCAGCGCGGGGCAAGAGACCCAGTACTTC. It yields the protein CASAGQETQYF.

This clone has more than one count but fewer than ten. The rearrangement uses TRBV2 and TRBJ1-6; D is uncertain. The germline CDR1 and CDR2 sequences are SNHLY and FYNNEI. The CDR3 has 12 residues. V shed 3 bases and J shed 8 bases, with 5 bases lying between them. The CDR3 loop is CASSDPYSPLHF. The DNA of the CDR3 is TGTGCCAGCAGTGACCCTTATTCACCCCTCCACTTT.

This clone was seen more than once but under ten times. The CDR3 DNA is TGTGCCAGCAGCGTACTGGGGAGCTCCTACGAGCAGTACTTC. Translating gives CASSVLGSSYEQYF. The rearrangement links TRBV6-1 to TRBJ2-7; tentative D call: TRBD2 (5 bases). V was clipped by 6 bases and J by 0 bases, with 12 bases between them. The CDR3 has 14 amino acids. Germline assignment: CDR1 MNHNS and CDR2 SASEGT.

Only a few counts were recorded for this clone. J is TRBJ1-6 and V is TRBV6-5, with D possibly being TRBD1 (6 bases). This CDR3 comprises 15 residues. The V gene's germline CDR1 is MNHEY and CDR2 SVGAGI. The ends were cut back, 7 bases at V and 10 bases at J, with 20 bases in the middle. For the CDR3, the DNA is TGTGCCAGCATTCTACTAGGGGGGTTTGGATCACCCCTCCACTTT. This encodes CASILLGGFGSPLHF.

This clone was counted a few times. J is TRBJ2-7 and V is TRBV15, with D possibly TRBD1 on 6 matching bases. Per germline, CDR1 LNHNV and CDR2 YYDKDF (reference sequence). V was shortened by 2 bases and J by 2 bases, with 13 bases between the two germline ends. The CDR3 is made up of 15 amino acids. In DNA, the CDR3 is TGTGCCACCAGCAGACCCCGGGACACAACCTACGAGCAGTACTTC. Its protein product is CATSRPRDTTYEQYF.

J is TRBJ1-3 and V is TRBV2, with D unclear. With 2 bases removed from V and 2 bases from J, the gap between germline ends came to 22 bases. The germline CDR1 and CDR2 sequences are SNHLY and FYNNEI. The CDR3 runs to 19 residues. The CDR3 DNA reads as TGTGCCAGCAGTGAATTCGACGGACGAACGGTTCTAACTGGAAACACCATATATTTT. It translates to CASSEFDGRTVLTGNTIYF.

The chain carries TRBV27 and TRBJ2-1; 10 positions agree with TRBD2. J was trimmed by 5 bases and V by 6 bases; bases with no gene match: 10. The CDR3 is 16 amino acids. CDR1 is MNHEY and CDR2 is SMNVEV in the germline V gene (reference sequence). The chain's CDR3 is CASSPRAGGRNNEQFF. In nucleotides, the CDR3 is TGTGCCAGCAGCCCGAGAGCGGGAGGGCGAAACAATGAGCAGTTCTTC.

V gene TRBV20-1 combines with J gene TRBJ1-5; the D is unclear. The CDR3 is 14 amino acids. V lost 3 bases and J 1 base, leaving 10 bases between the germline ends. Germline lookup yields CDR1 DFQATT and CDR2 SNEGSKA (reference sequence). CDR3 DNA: TGCAGTGCTAGGGACCAAAGGAGCAATCAGCCCCAGCATTTT. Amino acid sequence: CSARDQRSNQPQHF.

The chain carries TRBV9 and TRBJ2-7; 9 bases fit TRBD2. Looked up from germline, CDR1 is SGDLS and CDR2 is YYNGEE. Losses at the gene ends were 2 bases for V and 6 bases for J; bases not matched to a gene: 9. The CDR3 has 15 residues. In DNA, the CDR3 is TGTGCCAGCAGCGTTCCTCGGGGACTAGCTGGCGAGCAGTACTTC. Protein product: CASSVPRGLAGEQYF.

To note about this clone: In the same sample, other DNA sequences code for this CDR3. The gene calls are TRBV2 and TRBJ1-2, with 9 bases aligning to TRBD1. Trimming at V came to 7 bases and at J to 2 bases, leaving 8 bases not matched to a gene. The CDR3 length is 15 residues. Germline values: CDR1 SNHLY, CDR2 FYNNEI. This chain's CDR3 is CASTGWDRENYGYTF. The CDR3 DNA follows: TGTGCCAGCACTGGGTGGGACAGGGAAAACTATGGCTACACCTTC. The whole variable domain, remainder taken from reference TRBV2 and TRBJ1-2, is EPEVTQTPSHQVTQMGQEVILRCVPISNHLYFYWYRQILGQKVEFLVSFYNNEISEKSEIFDDQFSVERPDGSNFTLKIRSTKLEDSAMYFCASTGWDRENYGYTFGSGTRLTVV.

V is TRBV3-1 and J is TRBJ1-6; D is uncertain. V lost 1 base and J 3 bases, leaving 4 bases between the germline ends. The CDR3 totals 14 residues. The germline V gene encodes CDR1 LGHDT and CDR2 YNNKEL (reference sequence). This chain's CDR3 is CASSQVHYNSPLHF. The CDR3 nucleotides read TGTGCCAGCAGCCAAGTCCACTATAATTCACCCCTCCACTTT.

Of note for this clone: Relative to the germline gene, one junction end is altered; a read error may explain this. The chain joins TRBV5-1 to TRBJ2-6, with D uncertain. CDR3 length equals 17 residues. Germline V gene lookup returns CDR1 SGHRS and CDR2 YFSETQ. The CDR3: CASSLALVGSGSNVLTF. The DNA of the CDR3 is TGCGCCAGCAGCTTGGCGCTGGTTGGGTCTGGGTCCAACGTCCTGACTTTC.

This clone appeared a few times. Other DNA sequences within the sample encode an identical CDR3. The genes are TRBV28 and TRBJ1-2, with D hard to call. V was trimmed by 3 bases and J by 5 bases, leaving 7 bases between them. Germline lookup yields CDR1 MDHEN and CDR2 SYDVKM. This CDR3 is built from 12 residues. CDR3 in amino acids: CASSLGSYGYTF. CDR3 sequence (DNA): TGTGCCAGCAGTTTGGGGTCTTATGGCTACACCTTC.

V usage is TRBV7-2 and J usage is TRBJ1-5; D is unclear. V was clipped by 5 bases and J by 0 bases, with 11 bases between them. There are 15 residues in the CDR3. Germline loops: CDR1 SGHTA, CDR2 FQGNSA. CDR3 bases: TGTGCCAGCAGCCCCCAAGGATGTAGCAATCAGCCCCAGCATTTT. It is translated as CASSPQGCSNQPQHF.

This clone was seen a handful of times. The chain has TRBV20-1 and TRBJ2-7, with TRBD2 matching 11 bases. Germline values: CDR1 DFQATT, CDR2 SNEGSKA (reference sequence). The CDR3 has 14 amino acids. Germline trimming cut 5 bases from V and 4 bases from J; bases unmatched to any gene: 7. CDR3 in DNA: TGCAGTGCTCTACTAGCGGGAGCCGCTTACGAGCAGTACTTC. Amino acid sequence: CSALLAGAAYEQYF.

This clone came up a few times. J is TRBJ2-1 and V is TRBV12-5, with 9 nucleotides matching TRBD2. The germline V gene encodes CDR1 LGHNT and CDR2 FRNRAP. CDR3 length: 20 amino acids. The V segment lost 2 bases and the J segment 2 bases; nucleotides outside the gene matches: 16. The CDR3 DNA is TGTGCTAGTGGTTTGCCGGGACGCGTTGACTCTAGCGGGACCTACAATGAGCAGTTCTTC. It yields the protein CASGLPGRVDSSGTYNEQFF.

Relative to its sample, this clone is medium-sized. The CDR3 loop is CASSSGEGTGNTIYF. CDR3 nucleotide sequence: TGTGCCAGCAGCTCCGGCGAGGGGACTGGAAACACCATATATTTT. The chain joins TRBV6-1 to TRBJ1-3, with a weak D call TRBD1 (5 bases). This CDR3 region has 15 residues. Germline V CDR1 and CDR2: MNHNS, SASEGT. V was shortened by 6 bases and J by 2 bases, with 14 bases between the two germline ends.

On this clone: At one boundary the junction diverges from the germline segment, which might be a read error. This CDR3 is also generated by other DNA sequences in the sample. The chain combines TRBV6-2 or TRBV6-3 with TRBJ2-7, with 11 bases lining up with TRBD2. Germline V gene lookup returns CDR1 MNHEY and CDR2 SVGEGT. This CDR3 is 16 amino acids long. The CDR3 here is CASSSPSGRRSYEQYF. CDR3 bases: TGTGCCAGCAGTTCCCCTAGCGGGAGGCGCTCCTACGAGCAGTATTTC.

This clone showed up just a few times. CDR3 loop: CASSLLGLYTGELFF. DNA for the CDR3: TGTGCCAGCAGTTTATTGGGACTATACACCGGGGAGCTGTTTTTT. V and J are TRBV27 and TRBJ2-2, with 7 bases matching TRBD2. CDR1 is MNHEY, CDR2 SMNVEV, per germline (reference sequence). This CDR3 is 15 amino acids long. Trimming took 1 base from V and 3 from J; bases not matched to a gene: 2.

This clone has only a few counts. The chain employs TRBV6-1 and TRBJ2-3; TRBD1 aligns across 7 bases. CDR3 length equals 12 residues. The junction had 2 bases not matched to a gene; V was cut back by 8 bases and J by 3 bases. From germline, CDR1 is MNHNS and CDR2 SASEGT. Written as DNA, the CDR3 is TGTGCCAGCTGGGACAGTACAGATACGCAGTATTTT. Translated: CASWDSTDTQYF.

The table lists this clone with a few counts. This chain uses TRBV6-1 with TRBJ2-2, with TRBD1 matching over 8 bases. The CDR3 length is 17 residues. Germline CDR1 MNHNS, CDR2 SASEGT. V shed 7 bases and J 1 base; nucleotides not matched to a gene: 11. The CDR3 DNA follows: TGTGCCAGCAAAATTGGTCCAGGGGGCTGGAACACCGGGGAGCTGTTTTTT. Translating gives CASKIGPGGWNTGELFF.

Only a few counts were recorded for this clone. The CDR3 is CAISRPSPSTDTQYF. The CDR3 bases are TGTGCCATCAGTAGACCCAGTCCTAGCACAGATACGCAGTATTTT. V gene TRBV10-3 combines with J gene TRBJ2-3; D gene ambiguous. With 5 bases removed from V and 0 bases from J, the gap between germline ends came to 12 bases. The germline V gene has CDR1 ENHRY and CDR2 SYGVKD. The CDR3 contains 15 residues.

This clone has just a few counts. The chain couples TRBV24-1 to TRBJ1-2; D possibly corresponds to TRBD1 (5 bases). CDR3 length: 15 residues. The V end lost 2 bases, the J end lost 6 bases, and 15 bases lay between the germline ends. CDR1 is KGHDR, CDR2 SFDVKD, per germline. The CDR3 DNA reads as TGTGCCACCAGTGATTACGGAAGGGGCCGAGATGGCTACACCTTC. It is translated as CATSDYGRGRDGYTF.

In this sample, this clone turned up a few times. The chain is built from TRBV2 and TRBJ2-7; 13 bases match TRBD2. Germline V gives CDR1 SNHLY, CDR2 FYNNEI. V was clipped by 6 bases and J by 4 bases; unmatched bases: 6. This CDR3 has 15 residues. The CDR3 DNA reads TGTGCCAGCAGCGAGGGGACTAGCGGGACATACGAGCAGTACTTC. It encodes CASSEGTSGTYEQYF.

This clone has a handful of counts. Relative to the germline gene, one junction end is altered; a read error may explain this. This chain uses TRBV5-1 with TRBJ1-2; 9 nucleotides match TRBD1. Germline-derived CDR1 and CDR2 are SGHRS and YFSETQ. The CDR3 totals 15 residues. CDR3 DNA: TGCACCAGCAGCCAATCGGACAGGGGCCTCCTCGGCTACACCTTC. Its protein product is CTSSQSDRGLLGYTF.

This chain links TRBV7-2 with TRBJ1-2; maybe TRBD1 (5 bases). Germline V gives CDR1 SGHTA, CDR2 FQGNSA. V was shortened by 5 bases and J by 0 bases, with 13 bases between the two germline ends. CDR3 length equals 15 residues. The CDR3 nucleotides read TGTGCCAGCAGCGTACGACAGATTTCTAACTATGGCTACACCTTC. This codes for CASSVRQISNYGYTF. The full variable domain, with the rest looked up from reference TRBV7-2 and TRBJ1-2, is GAGVSQSPSNKVTEKGKDVELRCDPISGHTALYWYRQSLGQGLEFLIYFQGNSAPDKSGLPSDRFSAERTGGSVSTLTIQRTQQEDSAVYLCASSVRQISNYGYTFGSGTRLTVV.

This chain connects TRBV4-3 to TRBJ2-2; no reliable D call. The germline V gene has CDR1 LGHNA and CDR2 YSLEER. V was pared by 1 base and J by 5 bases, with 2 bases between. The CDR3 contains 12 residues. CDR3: CASSQGTGELFF. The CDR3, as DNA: TGCGCCAGCAGCCAAGGTACCGGGGAGCTGTTTTTT.

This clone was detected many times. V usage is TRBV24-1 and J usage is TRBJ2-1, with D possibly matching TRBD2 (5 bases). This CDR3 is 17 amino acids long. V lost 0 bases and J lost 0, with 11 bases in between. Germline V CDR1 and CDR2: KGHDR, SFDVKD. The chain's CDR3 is CATSDLGPTSSYNEQFF. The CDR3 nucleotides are TGTGCCACCAGTGATTTGGGTCCAACTAGCTCCTACAATGAGCAGTTCTTC.